Included here is one T cell receptor beta chain sequence, with context. Its antigen is unknown. The record originates from a study of post-analysis software for immune sequencing data. This CDR3 has 16 residues. Germline V gene lookup returns CDR1 MNHEY and CDR2 SVGEGT. With 5 bases clipped from V and 0 bases from J, the junction kept 10 bases outside the gene matches. Study-wide points: About five TRBV segments were more frequent in patients than controls; TRBV5-6, TRBV5-1 and TRBV20-1 belonged to this group. Significantly decreased normalized Chao1 diversity was recorded for multiple sclerosis patients relative to controls.

The authors incorporated unique molecular identifiers into the TCR beta cDNA libraries. From around 0.96 to 9.9 million T cells, hundreds of thousands of cDNA molecules were obtained. TCRdb redid the calling of the PCR reads with MiXCR, one entry per CDR3 protein. The sample lists about 200,000 distinct CDR3 sequences, 25% to 35% occurring once. The TCR originated in a girl between 2 and 17 years old with multiple sclerosis. Material: blood. This sequence joins TRBV6-2 or TRBV6-3 and TRBJ2-7; 7 bases align to TRBD1. The CDR3 region has the DNA TGTGCCAGCAGTACTGTAGGGACAGACCTCTCCTACGAGCAGTACTTC. Translation gives CASSTVGTDLSYEQYF.